A selection of T cell receptor beta chains follows, all from one sample in a study of monozygotic twins with inflammatory bowel disease. One entry per CDR3 protein, without DNA, is what TCRdb gives after re-calling the 5' RACE reads. The table for this sample gives about 150,000 distinct CDR3 sequences. The sample was blood. The receptors were gathered from a human donor with ulcerative colitis or Crohn's disease, or a healthy co-twin of an affected twin (not recorded which). Each CDR3 is given with its conserved first and last residue.

V	J	CDR3
TRBV29-1	TRBJ1-1	CSVGRGVVGMNTEAFF
TRBV5-1	TRBJ1-1	CASSLESPMNTEAFF
TRBV28	TRBJ1-1	CASSLTLGNTEAFF
TRBV7-9	TRBJ1-5	CTSSWGEGTNQPQHF
TRBV5-1	TRBJ1-1	CASSPGTGATRGTEAFF
TRBV7-2	TRBJ2-1	CASSPRDYLLYNEQFF
TRBV4-3	TRBJ2-5	CARLGQSKETQYF
TRBV20-1	TRBJ1-4	CSAGETGGNNEKLFF
TRBV6-1	TRBJ1-4	CASSPTGEDEKLFF
TRBV29-1	TRBJ2-7	CSVVYPDSYEQYF
TRBV7-9	TRBJ1-1	CASSRTGVNTEAFF
TRBV30	TRBJ1-1	CAWSVKGEGRAEAFF
TRBV2	TRBJ2-1	CASSGPPSSFYNEQFF
TRBV20-1	TRBJ2-1	CSAGSGTYNEQFF
TRBV7-3	TRBJ1-6	CASSVDGADSPLHF
TRBV28	TRBJ2-3	CASSSRTGSRGDTQYF
TRBV20-1	TRBJ2-3	CSASSGSLSSTDTQYF
TRBV5-1	TRBJ2-3	CASSLQLSGAVGTQYF
TRBV9	TRBJ2-3	CASNAGRSTDTQYF
TRBV12-3/TRBV12-4	TRBJ1-5	CASSFGTGDQPQHF
TRBV5-1	TRBJ1-6	CASSLDRNNSPLHF
TRBV20-1	TRBJ1-3	CSARDWEFAGNTIYF
TRBV5-1	TRBJ2-1	CASSLVAGGSSYNEQFF
TRBV14	TRBJ1-2	CASSQAGYYGYTF
TRBV18	TRBJ1-1	CASSPLDLRGSAAEAFF
TRBV4-2	TRBJ2-5	CASSQEKGPRETQYF
TRBV18	TRBJ2-7	CASSLDRGSSYEQYF
TRBV11-2	TRBJ1-2	CASSDYGTAYGYTF
TRBV7-2	TRBJ2-7	CASSFAGTSYEQYF
TRBV5-1	TRBJ2-3	CASSLFPPDTQYF
TRBV20-1	TRBJ2-1	CSAIGLAARGEQFF
TRBV6-2/TRBV6-3	TRBJ1-2	CASRTGLYGYTF
TRBV6-6	TRBJ1-1	CASLTTTEAFF
TRBV7-2	TRBJ2-1	CASSLEGTSGRSNEQFF
TRBV28	TRBJ1-4	CASSWSSGQGVPEYEKLFF
TRBV5-1	TRBJ2-1	CASEEASGSFNEQFF
TRBV20-1	TRBJ2-3	CSARRGGQDTQYF
TRBV20-1	TRBJ2-1	CSASSPGPSNEQFF
TRBV5-1	TRBJ2-7	CASSDLLAGDSYEQYF
TRBV4-1	TRBJ2-7	CASSLRPTADGNYEQYF
TRBV3-1	TRBJ2-3	CASSPRLAGVGYF
TRBV6-5	TRBJ2-2	CASSYPGLAGIGGTGELFF
TRBV13	TRBJ2-5	CASSLASGGYQETQYF